This is a list of T cell receptor beta chains from one sample in a study of blood T cell repertoires in COVID-19. Sequencing was performed with immunoSEQ multiplex PCR; in TCRdb, only in-frame clones are kept and a portion is missing. The sample consists of around 200,000 clones, more than 85% of them appearing once. The sequenced material came from peripheral blood. The receptors were gathered from a man aged 40-50 years with acute or convalescent COVID-19. CDR3s leave out the opening cysteine and the closing phenylalanine or tryptophan. The order of the fields is J gene, V gene, CDR3 protein.

J: TRBJ2-1; V: TRBV3-1/TRBV3-2; CDR3: ASSPEDCCSYNEQF
J: TRBJ2-7; V: TRBV27; CDR3: ASSSRTSGDYEQY
J: TRBJ1-4; V: TRBV5-1; CDR3: ASSLTGSQLNEKLF
J: TRBJ2-1; V: TRBV7-2; CDR3: ASSRPFNEQF
J: TRBJ2-1; V: TRBV4-1; CDR3: ASSQETRGRNEQF
J: TRBJ1-2; V: TRBV6-5; CDR3: ASSYSVGQYGGYT
J: TRBJ1-1; V: TRBV7-9; CDR3: ASSFQGRETEAF
J: TRBJ1-5; V: TRBV12-2; CDR3: ASLLRTGTRYSNQPQH
J: TRBJ1-2; V: TRBV5-5; CDR3: ASSLGSASGYT
J: TRBJ2-1; V: TRBV25-1; CDR3: ASSILSQPRDNEQF
J: TRBJ1-2; V: TRBV18; CDR3: ASSPDGPDSRNYGYT
J: TRBJ2-7; V: TRBV4-3; CDR3: ASSQSGEGKQY
J: TRBJ1-3; V: TRBV30; CDR3: ASRGNSGNTIY
J: TRBJ1-1; V: TRBV27; CDR3: ASSLQALTEAF
J: TRBJ2-4; V: TRBV5-8; CDR3: ASRVGGDIQY
J: TRBJ1-1; V: TRBV19; CDR3: ASFGLDTEAF
J: TRBJ1-2; V: TRBV19; CDR3: ASSTTGVYGYT
J: TRBJ1-1; V: TRBV5-1; CDR3: ASSPLNQGLNTEAF
J: TRBJ1-2; V: TRBV6-5; CDR3: ASTPGGTGGLGYT
J: TRBJ1-1; V: TRBV28; CDR3: ASSPPDRVTEAF
J: TRBJ2-2; V: TRBV6-5; CDR3: ASRRAASGSGELF
J: TRBJ1-6; V: TRBV2; CDR3: ASLSRTGVKGNSPLH
J: TRBJ2-5; V: TRBV10-3; CDR3: AISGGSSGEVETQY
J: TRBJ2-1; V: TRBV6-5; CDR3: AIETGAHNEQF
J: TRBJ1-1; V: TRBV4-1; CDR3: ASSHGAAGADTEAF
J: TRBJ1-6; V: TRBV19; CDR3: ASSIGMTGAGYSPLH
J: TRBJ2-2; V: TRBV10-1; CDR3: ASSEILQGMTGELF
J: TRBJ1-2; V: TRBV5-4; CDR3: ASSAGTGGNGYT
J: TRBJ2-7; V: TRBV7-8; CDR3: ASSPSGTGGSYEQY
J: TRBJ2-7; V: TRBV28; CDR3: ASSLWQGSDEQY
J: TRBJ2-1; V: TRBV7-9; CDR3: AKGASGVYNEQF
J: TRBJ2-6; V: TRBV30; CDR3: AVDPGGSGVSGANVLT
J: TRBJ1-4; V: TRBV4-1; CDR3: ASSQVSVARALNEKLF
J: TRBJ2-4; V: TRBV6-5; CDR3: ASSSTTHGIGY
J: TRBJ2-1; V: TRBV6-4; CDR3: ASSERDSSYNEQF
J: TRBJ2-1; V: TRBV13; CDR3: ASSPRQGYEQF
J: TRBJ2-5; V: TRBV11-2; CDR3: ASMQVKGFQETQY
J: TRBJ2-7; V: TRBV11-3; CDR3: ASSLGHLRYEQY
J: TRBJ2-5; V: TRBV11-2; CDR3: ASTHGGWETQY
J: TRBJ2-3; V: TRBV18; CDR3: ASSLGWGTDTQY
J: TRBJ2-2; V: TRBV3-1/TRBV3-2; CDR3: ASSQLTPGQGTGELF
J: TRBJ2-2; V: TRBV27; CDR3: ASRDRLGTGELF
J: TRBJ2-3; V: TRBV28; CDR3: ASIGARGTDTQY
J: TRBJ1-3; V: TRBV6-5; CDR3: ASRSPGLGNTIY
J: TRBJ2-7; V: TRBV29-1; CDR3: SVVKGQGLSYEQY
J: TRBJ1-1; V: TRBV3-1/TRBV3-2; CDR3: ASSWTGGAGTEAF
J: TRBJ2-3; V: TRBV10-3; CDR3: AISEGRGGTDTQY
J: TRBJ2-5; V: TRBV6-6; CDR3: ASSYLGPGGETQY
J: TRBJ2-5; V: TRBV27; CDR3: ASRLSGGAKTQY
J: TRBJ2-7; V: TRBV27; CDR3: ASSFLPGQGPPYEQY
J: TRBJ2-7; V: TRBV19; CDR3: ASSTELRVPYEQY
J: TRBJ2-7; V: TRBV5-1; CDR3: ASSGGTVSYEQY
J: TRBJ1-5; V: TRBV24-1; CDR3: ATSALTGQGAGQPQH
J: TRBJ1-2; V: TRBV28; CDR3: ASKSGQGGGYT
J: TRBJ1-1; V: TRBV27; CDR3: ASSLRQLTEAF
J: TRBJ2-7; V: TRBV10-3; CDR3: AISEFTRSSYEQY
J: TRBJ2-7; V: TRBV6-2/TRBV6-3; CDR3: ASSLGEGGAEQY